The rows below give T cell receptor beta chains drawn from one sample of a study of blood T cell repertoires in COVID-19. Produced via immunoSEQ multiplex PCR; TCRdb's table is partial and in-frame only. This table holds tens of thousands of clones, approximately 90% found once. The sequencing sample was made of peripheral blood. The receptor source for this set is a woman in her 70s with acute or convalescent COVID-19. Both conserved end residues are part of each CDR3. A D gene is named only where the DNA matches it firmly. Size tells how often a clone was seen (once, few, many) or the class of an expanded clone, and some rows leave it out.

V gene: TRBV2; J gene: TRBJ1-1; D gene: .; clone size: .; CDR3 DNA: TGTGCCAGCAGTTACAAGAACACTGAAGCTTTCTTT; CDR3 protein: CASSYKNTEAFF
V gene: TRBV7-3; J gene: TRBJ2-3; D gene: TRBD1; clone size: .; CDR3 DNA: TGTGCCAGCAGCCCGCTTCTCGACAGGGTTGGAGGAGATACGCAGTATTTT; CDR3 protein: CASSPLLDRVGGDTQYF
V gene: TRBV7-3; J gene: TRBJ2-3; D gene: .; clone size: .; CDR3 DNA: TGTGCCAGCAGTCCCTACAGCACAGATACGCAGTATTTT; CDR3 protein: CASSPYSTDTQYF
V gene: TRBV5-1; J gene: TRBJ1-5; D gene: TRBD1; clone size: .; CDR3 DNA: TGCGCCAGCAGCTTGGGGACAGGGCTGGGTCAGCCCCAGCATTTT; CDR3 protein: CASSLGTGLGQPQHF
V gene: TRBV7-9; J gene: TRBJ1-2; D gene: .; clone size: .; CDR3 DNA: TGTGCCAGCAGCTTAGGGGGACATAGAGGCTACACCTTC; CDR3 protein: CASSLGGHRGYTF
V gene: TRBV7-2; J gene: TRBJ2-4; D gene: .; clone size: .; CDR3 DNA: TGTGCCAGCAGCTTGGGGGCTTTAAACATTCAGTACTTC; CDR3 protein: CASSLGALNIQYF
V gene: TRBV6-2/TRBV6-3; J gene: TRBJ1-2; D gene: .; clone size: .; CDR3 DNA: TGTGCCAGCAGTTTTTCCCAGGGTATCTCTGGCTACACCTTC; CDR3 protein: CASSFSQGISGYTF
V gene: TRBV10-3; J gene: TRBJ2-7; D gene: TRBD2; clone size: .; CDR3 DNA: TGTGCCATCAGTGATCCGGCTAGCGGGGAATATGGCGAGCAGTACTTC; CDR3 protein: CAISDPASGEYGEQYF
V gene: TRBV30; J gene: TRBJ2-1; D gene: TRBD2; clone size: .; CDR3 DNA: TGTGCCTGGAGTGGCCCCCGTAGCGGGGGCCGGAATGAGCAGTTCTTC; CDR3 protein: CAWSGPRSGGRNEQFF
V gene: TRBV5-1; J gene: TRBJ2-2; D gene: TRBD1; clone size: .; CDR3 DNA: TGCGCCAGCAGCGCCTGGACAGGGGGCACCGGGGAGCTGTTTTTT; CDR3 protein: CASSAWTGGTGELFF
V gene: TRBV18; J gene: TRBJ1-2; D gene: TRBD1; clone size: .; CDR3 DNA: TGTGCCAGCTCACCAGGGACAGACTTATATGGCTACACCTTC; CDR3 protein: CASSPGTDLYGYTF
V gene: TRBV24-1; J gene: TRBJ2-3; D gene: TRBD1; clone size: .; CDR3 DNA: TGTGCCACCAGTGATTCGGGGAAGGGGGCACCAGATACGCAGTATTTT; CDR3 protein: CATSDSGKGAPDTQYF
V gene: TRBV15; J gene: TRBJ2-2; D gene: TRBD1; clone size: .; CDR3 DNA: TGTGCCACCAGCAGAGATAAACAGGGGGGAACCGGGGAGCTGTTTTTT; CDR3 protein: CATSRDKQGGTGELFF
V gene: TRBV14; J gene: TRBJ2-3; D gene: TRBD2; clone size: .; CDR3 DNA: TGTGCCAGCAGCCAAGGCTGGCAAGCGGGGGGGCCGGAAGATACGCAGTATTTT; CDR3 protein: CASSQGWQAGGPEDTQYF
V gene: TRBV9; J gene: TRBJ2-3; D gene: .; clone size: .; CDR3 DNA: TGTGCCAGCAGCATCCGACAGAGCACAGATACGCAGTATTTT; CDR3 protein: CASSIRQSTDTQYF
V gene: TRBV3-1/TRBV3-2; J gene: TRBJ2-1; D gene: TRBD2; clone size: .; CDR3 DNA: TGTGCCGTTTCCGGGACTAGCGGGCCTAATGAGCAGTTCTTC; CDR3 protein: CAVSGTSGPNEQFF
V gene: TRBV3-1/TRBV3-2; J gene: TRBJ2-3; D gene: TRBD2; clone size: .; CDR3 DNA: TGTGCCAGCAGCCACCTGGGACTAGCGGGCGGCACAGATACGCAGTATTTT; CDR3 protein: CASSHLGLAGGTDTQYF
V gene: TRBV3-1/TRBV3-2; J gene: TRBJ2-5; D gene: .; clone size: .; CDR3 DNA: TGTGCCAGCAGCCAGTCGGACTGGGAGACCCAGTACTTC; CDR3 protein: CASSQSDWETQYF
V gene: TRBV12-3/TRBV12-4; J gene: TRBJ2-5; D gene: .; clone size: .; CDR3 DNA: TGTGCCAGCAGTTTATCGGAGACCCAGTACTTC; CDR3 protein: CASSLSETQYF
V gene: TRBV7-2; J gene: TRBJ2-7; D gene: TRBD1; clone size: .; CDR3 DNA: TGTGCCAGCAGCTTCGGGACAGGGGTAAACGAGCAGTACTTC; CDR3 protein: CASSFGTGVNEQYF
V gene: TRBV25-1; J gene: TRBJ1-6; D gene: .; clone size: .; CDR3 DNA: TGTGCCAGCAGTGGCCGGAGCTCCTATAATTCACCCCTCCACTTT; CDR3 protein: CASSGRSSYNSPLHF
V gene: TRBV28; J gene: TRBJ1-6; D gene: .; clone size: .; CDR3 DNA: TGTGCCAGCAGTTTAAGCCCCGCGGGGGAGTATAATTCACCCCTCCACTTT; CDR3 protein: CASSLSPAGEYNSPLHF
V gene: TRBV9; J gene: TRBJ2-3; D gene: .; clone size: .; CDR3 DNA: TGTGCCAGCAGCTTCAGGGTCACAGATACGCAGTATTTT; CDR3 protein: CASSFRVTDTQYF
V gene: TRBV11-2; J gene: TRBJ2-1; D gene: TRBD2; clone size: .; CDR3 DNA: TGTGCCAGCAGCTTAGTTTGGACTAGCGCCTCGGGGGGTGAGCAGTTCTTC; CDR3 protein: CASSLVWTSASGGEQFF
V gene: TRBV6-5; J gene: TRBJ1-1; D gene: .; clone size: .; CDR3 DNA: TGTGCCAGCATAGACAGCGTCACTGAAGCTTTCTTT; CDR3 protein: CASIDSVTEAFF
V gene: TRBV7-2; J gene: TRBJ1-1; D gene: TRBD1; clone size: .; CDR3 DNA: TGTGCCAGCAGCTTAGCGGGACAGCGTTGGTTCCCTGAAGCTTTCTTT; CDR3 protein: CASSLAGQRWFPEAFF
V gene: TRBV14; J gene: TRBJ2-3; D gene: .; clone size: few; CDR3 DNA: TGTGCCAGCAGCCAAGATCGCGGCCGTCAAATGTATTTT; CDR3 protein: CASSQDRGRQMYF
V gene: TRBV6-1; J gene: TRBJ2-7; D gene: .; clone size: .; CDR3 DNA: TGTGCCAGCAGTGAAGGGAGGGACGTCTACGAGCAGTACTTC; CDR3 protein: CASSEGRDVYEQYF
V gene: TRBV19; J gene: TRBJ2-5; D gene: .; clone size: .; CDR3 DNA: TGTGCCAGTAGCGATTCCCAACTAGCTCCCCAAGAGACCCAGTACTTC; CDR3 protein: CASSDSQLAPQETQYF
V gene: TRBV7-2; J gene: TRBJ1-1; D gene: TRBD1; clone size: .; CDR3 DNA: TGTGCCAGCAGCCCCCGGGACAGGGCAACTGAAGCTTTCTTT; CDR3 protein: CASSPRDRATEAFF
V gene: TRBV5-1; J gene: TRBJ1-1; D gene: .; clone size: .; CDR3 DNA: TGCGCCAGCAGCTTGCTACCTCAGAACACTGAAGCTTTCTTT; CDR3 protein: CASSLLPQNTEAFF
V gene: TRBV19; J gene: TRBJ2-1; D gene: .; clone size: .; CDR3 DNA: TGTGCCAGTAGTTTACTAGGGGGTGCGGACAATGAGCAGTTCTTC; CDR3 protein: CASSLLGGADNEQFF
V gene: TRBV4-3; J gene: TRBJ1-1; D gene: TRBD1; clone size: .; CDR3 DNA: TGCGCCAGCAGCCAAGATCCCCGGGACAGAACTGAAGCTTTCTTT; CDR3 protein: CASSQDPRDRTEAFF
V gene: TRBV13; J gene: TRBJ1-4; D gene: TRBD1; clone size: .; CDR3 DNA: TGTGCCAGCAGCGACCGGACAGGGGGCGAAAAACTGTTTTTT; CDR3 protein: CASSDRTGGEKLFF
V gene: TRBV29-1; J gene: TRBJ1-2; D gene: TRBD1; clone size: .; CDR3 DNA: TGCAGCTCCGGGACAGGGAAAGATGGCTACACCTTC; CDR3 protein: CSSGTGKDGYTF
V gene: TRBV7-9; J gene: TRBJ1-2; D gene: TRBD1; clone size: .; CDR3 DNA: TGTGCCAGCAGCGCCGGGACAGGGGGCTTCTATGGCTACACCTTC; CDR3 protein: CASSAGTGGFYGYTF
V gene: TRBV5-4; J gene: TRBJ2-2; D gene: .; clone size: .; CDR3 DNA: TGTGCCAGCAGCCCGGACACAACCTGGGGCTACGGGGAGCTGTTTTTT; CDR3 protein: CASSPDTTWGYGELFF
V gene: TRBV28; J gene: TRBJ2-3; D gene: TRBD2; clone size: .; CDR3 DNA: TGTGCCAGCAGTCCTAGCGGGGGAGGAGATACGCAGTATTTT; CDR3 protein: CASSPSGGGDTQYF
V gene: TRBV5-4; J gene: TRBJ2-5; D gene: .; clone size: few; CDR3 DNA: TGTGCCAGCAGCTTGGGGGCAGGGCCCTGGGAGACCCAGTACTTC; CDR3 protein: CASSLGAGPWETQYF
V gene: TRBV24-1; J gene: TRBJ1-5; D gene: .; clone size: .; CDR3 DNA: TGTGCCACCAGTGCTAGTGATCAGCCCCAGCATTTT; CDR3 protein: CATSASDQPQHF
V gene: TRBV18; J gene: TRBJ2-1; D gene: TRBD2; clone size: .; CDR3 DNA: TGTGCCAGCTCACCGGGACTAACCTCCTACAATGAGCAGTTCTTC; CDR3 protein: CASSPGLTSYNEQFF
V gene: TRBV19; J gene: TRBJ2-1; D gene: .; clone size: .; CDR3 DNA: TGTGCCAGTAGTATGTCTGCCCGAAACCCCGGGAGTGGGCAGTTCTTC; CDR3 protein: CASSMSARNPGSGQFF
V gene: TRBV7-8; J gene: TRBJ1-6; D gene: TRBD1; clone size: few; CDR3 DNA: TGTGCCAGCAGCTTATTAAACAGGGGGGCCAGTTCACCCCTCCACTTT; CDR3 protein: CASSLLNRGASSPLHF
V gene: TRBV6-6; J gene: TRBJ1-2; D gene: .; clone size: .; CDR3 DNA: TGTGCCAGCAGTAGATCTGGGGCAGCGAGATCTAGCTATGGCTACACCTTC; CDR3 protein: CASSRSGAARSSYGYTF
V gene: TRBV15; J gene: TRBJ1-2; D gene: .; clone size: .; CDR3 DNA: TGTGCCACCAGCAGGGGGGGAAGTACGGATGGCTACACCTTC; CDR3 protein: CATSRGGSTDGYTF
V gene: TRBV5-1; J gene: TRBJ2-1; D gene: TRBD1; clone size: .; CDR3 DNA: TGCGCCAGCAGCTTAAGGACAGGGGGCGGCAATGAGCAGTTCTTC; CDR3 protein: CASSLRTGGGNEQFF
V gene: TRBV7-2; J gene: TRBJ1-1; D gene: TRBD1; clone size: .; CDR3 DNA: TGTGCCAGCAGCCTTTTGGGACAGGGGGCCACTGAAGCTTTCTTT; CDR3 protein: CASSLLGQGATEAFF
V gene: TRBV24-1; J gene: TRBJ2-3; D gene: .; clone size: .; CDR3 DNA: TGTGCCACCAGTGATCCCAATCGCCACATTAGCACAGATACGCAGTATTTT; CDR3 protein: CATSDPNRHISTDTQYF
V gene: TRBV24-1; J gene: TRBJ2-1; D gene: .; clone size: .; CDR3 DNA: TGTGCCACCAGTGATTATGACGGGAGTCCCTACAATGAGCAGTTCTTC; CDR3 protein: CATSDYDGSPYNEQFF